This section outlines one TCR beta chain sequence together with its context. These data come from a study of T cells in tuberculosis. The repertoire was sequenced with immunoSEQ multiplex PCR; TCRdb's copy has only in-frame clones and lacks some. The sample includes some 41,000 clones, 94% of them seen just once. The V gene's germline CDR1 is LGHNA and CDR2 YSLEER. V gave up 3 bases and J gave up 6 bases; unmatched junction bases: 10. This CDR3 has 16 amino acids. Sequenced sample: PBMCs. The rearrangement joins TRBV4-3 to TRBJ1-4; 7 positions match TRBD1. The TCR originated in a donor aged 10-30 years with latent tuberculosis or without tuberculosis infection. Some clones in this sample may be carry-over from other donors' samples. In nucleotides, the CDR3 is TGCGCCAGCAGCCACCCCCCACAGGGGTTCGATGAAAAACTGTTTTTT. Translation gives CASSHPPQGFDEKLFF.